This T cell receptor beta chain was documented in a study of cytomegalovirus exposure and HLA in healthy donors. Whole-study findings and limits: Per published reports, the classifier diagnosed cytomegalovirus status with high specificity and sensitivity. Among TCR sequences, most were rare, though some public TCRs appeared in many donors. The study labeled 170 or so TCR beta chains cytomegalovirus-associated.

To note about this clone: The antigen is not known.

Here immunoSEQ multiplex PCR was the method, and the copy in TCRdb shows in-frame clones only, minus some. The profile shows tens of thousands of clones, 75% to 95% of them singletons. Germline V gene lookup returns CDR1 SGHNT and CDR2 YYREEE (reference sequence). Trimming took 1 base from V and 3 from J, leaving 7 bases between them. This CDR3 is built from 13 residues. This sequence originates from a woman in her 30s in good health and CMV-seronegative. This chain uses TRBV5-4 with TRBJ1-1; D not certain. Sequencing was performed on PBMCs. CDR3 nucleotide sequence: TGTGCCAGCAGCTTGTGGAGGGACACTGAAGCTTTCTTT. Protein sequence: CASSLWRDTEAFF.